The T cell receptor beta chain under discussion was sequenced for a study of blood T cell repertoires in COVID-19. Sequencing was performed with immunoSEQ multiplex PCR; in TCRdb, only in-frame clones are kept and a portion is missing. Of 150,000 to 200,000 clones in the sample, about 85% are singletons; the top ten hold approximately 1.3%. From germline, CDR1 is KGHSH and CDR2 LQKENI. CDR3 length: 13 residues. V dropped 3 bases and J dropped 2 bases, with 7 bases sitting between them. Source material: peripheral blood. The receptor was isolated from a man aged 60 to 75 who had recovered from COVID-19. This chain connects TRBV18 to TRBJ2-5; possibly TRBD1 for D (5 bases). The CDR3: CASSPYRQETQYF. The DNA of the CDR3 is TGTGCCAGCTCACCGTACAGGCAAGAGACCCAGTACTTC.